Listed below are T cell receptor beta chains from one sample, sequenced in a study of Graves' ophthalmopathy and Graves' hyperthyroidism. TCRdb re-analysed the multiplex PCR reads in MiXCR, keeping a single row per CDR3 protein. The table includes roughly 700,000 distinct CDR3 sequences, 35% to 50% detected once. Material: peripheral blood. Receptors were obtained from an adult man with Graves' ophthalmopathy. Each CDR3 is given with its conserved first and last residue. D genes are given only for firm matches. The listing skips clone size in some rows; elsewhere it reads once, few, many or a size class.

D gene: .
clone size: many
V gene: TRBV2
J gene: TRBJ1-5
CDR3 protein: CASRPSGGASNQPQHF
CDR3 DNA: TGTGCCAGCAGACCCTCTGGGGGCGCCAGCAATCAGCCCCAGCATTTT

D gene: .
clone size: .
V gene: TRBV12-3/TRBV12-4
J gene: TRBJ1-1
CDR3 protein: CASSLSGGTTEAFF
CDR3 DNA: TGTGCCAGCAGTTTGAGCGGGGGGACCACTGAAGCTTTCTTT

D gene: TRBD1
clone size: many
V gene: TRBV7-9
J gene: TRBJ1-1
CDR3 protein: CASSPGQGASEAFF
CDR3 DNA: TGTGCCAGCAGCCCCGGACAGGGGGCTTCAGAGGCTTTCTTT

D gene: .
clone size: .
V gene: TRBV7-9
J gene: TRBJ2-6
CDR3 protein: CASTTGGLWGRSAGANVLTF
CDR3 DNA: TGTGCCAGCACTACCGGGGGGCTCTGGGGCCGCAGCGCTGGGGCCAACGTCCTGACTTTC

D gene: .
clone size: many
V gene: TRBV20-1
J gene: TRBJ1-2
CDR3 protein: CSATTGPTKANYGYTF
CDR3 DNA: TGCAGTGCTACCACAGGCCCTACAAAAGCTAACTATGGCTACACCTTC

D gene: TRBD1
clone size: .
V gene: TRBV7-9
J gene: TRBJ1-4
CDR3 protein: CASSHSGQGVASANEKLFF
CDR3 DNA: TGTGCCAGCAGCCACTCGGGACAGGGAGTAGCGTCGGCTAATGAAAAACTGTTTTTT

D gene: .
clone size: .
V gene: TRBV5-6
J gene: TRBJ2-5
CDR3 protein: CATTTGFKQETQYF
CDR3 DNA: TGTGCCACCACGACAGGATTTAAGCAAGAGACCCAGTACTTC

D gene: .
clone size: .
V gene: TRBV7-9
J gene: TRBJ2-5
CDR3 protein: CASTIRANRPGQETQYF
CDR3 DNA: TGTGCCAGCACCATCCGGGCCAACCGCCCTGGCCAAGAGACCCAGTACTTC

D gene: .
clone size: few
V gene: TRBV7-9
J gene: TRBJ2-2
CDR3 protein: CASSRDATNTGELFF
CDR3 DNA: TGTGCCAGCAGCAGGGATGCGACGAACACCGGGGAGCTGTTTTTT

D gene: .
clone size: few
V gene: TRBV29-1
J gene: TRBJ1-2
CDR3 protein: CSAAGGRLPYGYTF
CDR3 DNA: TGCAGCGCGGCGGGGGGACGTCTTCCTTATGGCTACACCTTC

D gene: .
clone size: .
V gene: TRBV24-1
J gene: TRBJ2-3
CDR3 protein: CATGTTSTDTQYF
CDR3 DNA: TGTGCCACCGGGACAACCAGCACAGATACGCAGTATTTT

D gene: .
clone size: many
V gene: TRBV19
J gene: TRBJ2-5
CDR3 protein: CASSTGLETQYF
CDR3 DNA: TGTGCCAGTAGTACCGGGTTAGAGACCCAGTACTTC

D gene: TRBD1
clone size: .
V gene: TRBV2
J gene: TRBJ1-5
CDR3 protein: CASSEAQGQITYSNQPRHF
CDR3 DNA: TGTGCCAGCAGTGAAGCGCAGGGACAGATTACCTATAGCAATCAGCCCCGGCATTTT

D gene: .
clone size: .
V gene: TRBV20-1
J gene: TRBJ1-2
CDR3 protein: CSARAPGGGREGYTF
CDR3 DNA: TGCAGTGCTAGAGCTCCAGGCGGGGGGCGGGAGGGCTACACCTTC

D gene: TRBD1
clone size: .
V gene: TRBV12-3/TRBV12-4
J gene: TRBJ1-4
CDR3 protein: CASSRDRGREKLFF
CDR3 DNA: TGTGCCAGCAGCCGGGACAGGGGGAGGGAAAAACTGTTTTTT

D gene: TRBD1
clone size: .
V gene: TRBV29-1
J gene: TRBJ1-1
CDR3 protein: CSVEYTGDTEAFF
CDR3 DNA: TGCAGCGTTGAATACACAGGGGACACTGAAGCTTTCTTT

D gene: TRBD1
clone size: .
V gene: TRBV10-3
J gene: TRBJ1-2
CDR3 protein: CAISALTGAVRNYGYTF
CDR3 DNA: TGTGCCATCAGTGCACTGACAGGGGCCGTCCGAAACTATGGCTACACCTTC

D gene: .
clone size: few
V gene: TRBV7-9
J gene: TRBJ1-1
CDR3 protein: CASSPMMLNPNTEAFF
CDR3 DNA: TGTGCCAGCAGCCCTATGATGTTGAACCCGAACACTGAAGCTTTCTTT

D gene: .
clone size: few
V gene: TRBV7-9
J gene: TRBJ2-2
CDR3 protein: CASSLDHTGELFF
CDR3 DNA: TGTGCCAGCAGCTTAGATCACACCGGGGAGCTGTTTTTT

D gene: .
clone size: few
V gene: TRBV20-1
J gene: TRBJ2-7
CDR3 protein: CSARDHGGYYEQYF
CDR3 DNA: TGCAGTGCTAGAGATCATGGCGGTTACTACGAGCAGTACTTC

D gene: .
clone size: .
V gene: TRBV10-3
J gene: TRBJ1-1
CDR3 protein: CAIGEALDSKSF
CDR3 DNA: TGTGCCATCGGTGAAGCGCTGGACAGTAAGAGCTTT

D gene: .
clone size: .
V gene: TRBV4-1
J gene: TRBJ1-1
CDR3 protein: CASRRTLGETEAFF
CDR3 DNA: TGCGCCAGCAGGAGAACACTAGGGGAGACTGAAGCTTTCTTT

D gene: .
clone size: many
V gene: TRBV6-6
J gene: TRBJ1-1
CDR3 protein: CASSYGETAFF
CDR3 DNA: TGTGCCAGCAGTTACGGGGAGACAGCTTTCTTT

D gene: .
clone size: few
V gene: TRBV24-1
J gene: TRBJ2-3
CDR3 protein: CATATRKGDTQYF
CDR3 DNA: TGTGCCACCGCGACACGAAAAGGGGATACGCAGTATTTT

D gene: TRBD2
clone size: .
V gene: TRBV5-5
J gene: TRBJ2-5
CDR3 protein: CASSLTSGGDQETQYF
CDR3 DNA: TGTGCCAGCAGCCTGACTAGCGGGGGGGACCAAGAGACCCAGTACTTC

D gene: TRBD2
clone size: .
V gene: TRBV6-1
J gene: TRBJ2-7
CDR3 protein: CASRVAGHYEQYF
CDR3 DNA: TGTGCCAGCAGGGTAGCGGGCCACTACGAGCAGTACTTC

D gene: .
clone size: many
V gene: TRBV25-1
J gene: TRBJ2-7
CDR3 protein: CASTQGGYEQYF
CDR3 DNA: TGTGCCAGCACCCAAGGCGGTTACGAGCAGTACTTC

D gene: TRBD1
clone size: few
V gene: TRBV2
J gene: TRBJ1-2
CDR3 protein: CASRATGGRRGYTF
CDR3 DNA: TGTGCCAGCAGAGCTACAGGGGGACGGCGTGGCTACACCTTC

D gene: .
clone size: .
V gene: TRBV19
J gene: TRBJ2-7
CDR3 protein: CASTTGEGYEQYF
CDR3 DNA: TGTGCCAGTACGACAGGGGAGGGCTACGAGCAGTACTTC

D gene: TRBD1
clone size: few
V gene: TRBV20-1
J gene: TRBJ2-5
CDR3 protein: CSARTGGNQPQYF
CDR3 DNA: TGCAGTGCTAGGACAGGGGGAAATCAGCCCCAGTACTTC

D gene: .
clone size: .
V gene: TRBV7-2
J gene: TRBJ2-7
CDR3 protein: CASSSRAVSEQYF
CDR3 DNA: TGTGCCAGCAGCTCGAGGGCCGTTAGCGAGCAGTACTTC

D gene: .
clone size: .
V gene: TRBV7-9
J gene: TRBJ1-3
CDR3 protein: CASSFGGYAGNTIYF
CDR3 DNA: TGTGCCAGCAGCTTTGGGGGCTACGCTGGAAACACCATATATTTT

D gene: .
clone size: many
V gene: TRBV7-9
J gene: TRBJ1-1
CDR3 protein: CASSPHTGNTEAFF
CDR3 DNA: TGTGCCAGCAGCCCCCACACAGGAAACACTGAAGCTTTCTTT

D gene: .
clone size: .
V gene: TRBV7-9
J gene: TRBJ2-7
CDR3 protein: CASSVAGTATYEQYF
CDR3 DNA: TGTGCCAGCAGCGTAGCGGGGACAGCCACCTACGAGCAGTACTTC

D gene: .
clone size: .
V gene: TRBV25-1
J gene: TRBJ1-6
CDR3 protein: CASSDQGTINSPLHF
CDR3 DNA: TGTGCCAGCAGTGATCAGGGGACGATTAATTCACCCCTCCACTTT

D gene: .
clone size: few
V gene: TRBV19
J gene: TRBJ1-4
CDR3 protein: CASSNGPNEKLFF
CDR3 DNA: TGTGCCAGTAGTAACGGCCCTAATGAAAAACTGTTTTTT

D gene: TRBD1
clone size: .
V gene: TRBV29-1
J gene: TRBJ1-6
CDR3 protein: CSVTRGTGGAQYSPLHF
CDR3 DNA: TGCAGCGTTACAAGGGGGACAGGGGGCGCGCAGTATTCACCCCTCCACTTT

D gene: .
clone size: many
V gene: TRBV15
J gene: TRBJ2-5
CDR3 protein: CATSRETAYQETQYF
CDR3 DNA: TGTGCCACCAGCAGAGAAACGGCCTACCAAGAGACCCAGTACTTC

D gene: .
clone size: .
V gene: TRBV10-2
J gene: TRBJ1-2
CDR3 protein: CASSLTYLYGYTF
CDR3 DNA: TGTGCCAGCAGTTTGACCTACCTCTATGGCTACACCTTC

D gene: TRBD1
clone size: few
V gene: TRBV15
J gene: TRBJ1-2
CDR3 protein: CATLGRGTAYGYTF
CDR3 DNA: TGTGCCACCTTGGGCAGGGGGACAGCCTATGGCTACACCTTC

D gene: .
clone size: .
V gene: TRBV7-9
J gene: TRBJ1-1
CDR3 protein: CASSWSDRNTEAFF
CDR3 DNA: TGTGCCAGCAGCTGGTCGGACAGAAACACTGAAGCTTTCTTT

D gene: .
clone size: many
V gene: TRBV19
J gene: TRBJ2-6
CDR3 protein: CARTIRGLTSGANVLTF
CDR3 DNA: TGTGCCAGGACTATCCGGGGCCTAACCTCTGGGGCCAACGTCCTGACTTTC

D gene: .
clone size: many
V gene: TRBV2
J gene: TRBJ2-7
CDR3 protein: CASSEDYGSYEQYF
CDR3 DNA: TGTGCCAGCAGTGAGGACTACGGGTCCTACGAGCAGTACTTC

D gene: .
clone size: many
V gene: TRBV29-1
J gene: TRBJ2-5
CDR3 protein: CSAGRLQETQYF
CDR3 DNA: TGCAGCGCCGGTCGGCTCCAAGAGACCCAGTACTTC

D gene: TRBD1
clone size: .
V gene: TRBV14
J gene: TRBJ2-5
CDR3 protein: CASSQGQGQWETQYF
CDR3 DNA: TGTGCCAGCAGCCAAGGACAGGGGCAGTGGGAGACCCAGTACTTC

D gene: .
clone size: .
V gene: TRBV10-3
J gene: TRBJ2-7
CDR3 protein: CASSYSREEVGEQYF
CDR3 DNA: TGTGCCAGCAGTTACTCGAGGGAGGAGGTAGGCGAGCAGTACTTC

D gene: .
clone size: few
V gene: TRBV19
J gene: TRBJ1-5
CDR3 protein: CASSPAGQLNQPQHF
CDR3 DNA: TGTGCCAGTAGTCCAGCGGGACAACTGAATCAGCCCCAGCATTTT

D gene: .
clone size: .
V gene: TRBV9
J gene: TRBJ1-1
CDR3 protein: CASSVEGWSGTEAFF
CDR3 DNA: TGTGCCAGCAGCGTAGAGGGTTGGAGTGGCACTGAAGCTTTCTTT

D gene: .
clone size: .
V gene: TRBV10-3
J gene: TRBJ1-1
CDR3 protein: CAILQGENTEAFF
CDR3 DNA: TGTGCCATCCTCCAAGGCGAGAACACTGAAGCTTTCTTT

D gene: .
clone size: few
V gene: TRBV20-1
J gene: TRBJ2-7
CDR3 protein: CSADPPGGNEQYF
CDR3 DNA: TGCAGTGCCGACCCTCCCGGAGGTAACGAGCAGTACTTC

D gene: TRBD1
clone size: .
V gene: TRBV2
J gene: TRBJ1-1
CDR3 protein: CASSEAGTAPPFF
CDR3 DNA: TGTGCCAGCAGTGAAGCGGGGACAGCTCCCCCTTTCTTT

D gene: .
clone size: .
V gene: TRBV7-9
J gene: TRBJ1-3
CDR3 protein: CASSLWRDSGNTIYF
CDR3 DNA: TGTGCCAGCAGCTTATGGCGGGACTCTGGAAACACCATATATTTT

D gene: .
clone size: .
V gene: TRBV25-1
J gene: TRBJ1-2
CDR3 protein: CASSLSSYGQYGYTF
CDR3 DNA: TGTGCCAGCAGTTTATCGTCGTACGGCCAGTATGGCTACACCTTC

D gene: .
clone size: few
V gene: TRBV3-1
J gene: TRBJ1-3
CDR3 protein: CASSQDSTGNTIYF
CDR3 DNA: TGTGCCAGCAGCCAGGACAGTACGGGAAACACCATATATTTT